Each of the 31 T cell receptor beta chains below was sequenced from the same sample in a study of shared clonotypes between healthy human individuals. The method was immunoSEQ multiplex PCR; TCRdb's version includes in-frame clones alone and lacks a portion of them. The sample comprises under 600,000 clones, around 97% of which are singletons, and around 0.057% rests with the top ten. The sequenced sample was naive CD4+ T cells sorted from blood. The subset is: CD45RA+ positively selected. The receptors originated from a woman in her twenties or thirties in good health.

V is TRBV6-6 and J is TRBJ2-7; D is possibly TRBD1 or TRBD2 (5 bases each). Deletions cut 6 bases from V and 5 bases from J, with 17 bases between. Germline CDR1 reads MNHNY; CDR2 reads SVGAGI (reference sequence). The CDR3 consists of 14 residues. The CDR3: CASRNRGRDHEQYF. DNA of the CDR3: TGTGCCAGCAGGAACCGGGGCAGGGACCACGAGCAGTACTTC.

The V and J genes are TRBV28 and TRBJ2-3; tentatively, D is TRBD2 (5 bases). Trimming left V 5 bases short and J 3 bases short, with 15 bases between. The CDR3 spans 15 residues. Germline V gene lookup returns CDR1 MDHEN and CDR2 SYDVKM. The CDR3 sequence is CASSPRLFLTDTQYF. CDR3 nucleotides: TGTGCCAGCAGTCCGAGACTATTTCTGACAGATACGCAGTATTTT.

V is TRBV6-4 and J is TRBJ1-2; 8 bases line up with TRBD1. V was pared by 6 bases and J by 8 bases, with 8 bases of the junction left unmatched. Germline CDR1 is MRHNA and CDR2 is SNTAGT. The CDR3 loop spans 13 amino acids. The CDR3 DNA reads TGTGCCAGCAGCGACGGACAGGGTGAAGGCTACACCTTC. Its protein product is CASSDGQGEGYTF.

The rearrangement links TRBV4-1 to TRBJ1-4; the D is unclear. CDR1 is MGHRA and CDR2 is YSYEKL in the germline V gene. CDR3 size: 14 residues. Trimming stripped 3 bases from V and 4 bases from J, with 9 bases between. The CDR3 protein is CASSQTSVNEKLFF. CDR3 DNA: TGCGCCAGCAGCCAGACAAGCGTTAATGAAAAACTGTTTTTT.

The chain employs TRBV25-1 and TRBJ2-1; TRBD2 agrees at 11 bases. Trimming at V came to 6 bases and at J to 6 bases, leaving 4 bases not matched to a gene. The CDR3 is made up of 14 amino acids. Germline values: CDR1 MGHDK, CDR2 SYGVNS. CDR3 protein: CASRTSGKGNEQFF. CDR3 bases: TGTGCCAGCAGGACTAGCGGGAAGGGCAATGAGCAGTTCTTC.

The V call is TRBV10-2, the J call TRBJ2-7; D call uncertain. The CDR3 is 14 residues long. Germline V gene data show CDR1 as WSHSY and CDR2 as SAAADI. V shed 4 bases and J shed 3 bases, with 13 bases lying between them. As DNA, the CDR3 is TGCGCCAGCAGTGGTGTGGGGTTGGGCTACGAGCAGTACTTC. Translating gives CASSGVGLGYEQYF.

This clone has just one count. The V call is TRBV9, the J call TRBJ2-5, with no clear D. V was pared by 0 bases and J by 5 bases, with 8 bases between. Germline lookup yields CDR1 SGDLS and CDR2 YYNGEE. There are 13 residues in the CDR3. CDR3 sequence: CASSVATWETQYF. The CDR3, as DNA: TGTGCCAGCAGCGTAGCTACGTGGGAGACCCAGTACTTC.

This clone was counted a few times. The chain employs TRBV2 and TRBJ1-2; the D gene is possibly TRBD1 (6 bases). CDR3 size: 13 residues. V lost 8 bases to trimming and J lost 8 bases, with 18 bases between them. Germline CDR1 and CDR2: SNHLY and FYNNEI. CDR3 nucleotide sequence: TGTGCCAGCGCCCTAACAGGGTATCGCGGCTACACCTTC. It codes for CASALTGYRGYTF. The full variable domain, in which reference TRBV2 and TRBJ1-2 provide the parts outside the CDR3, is EPEVTQTPSHQVTQMGQEVILRCVPISNHLYFYWYRQILGQKVEFLVSFYNNEISEKSEIFDDQFSVERPDGSNFTLKIRSTKLEDSAMYFCASALTGYRGYTFGSGTRLTVV.

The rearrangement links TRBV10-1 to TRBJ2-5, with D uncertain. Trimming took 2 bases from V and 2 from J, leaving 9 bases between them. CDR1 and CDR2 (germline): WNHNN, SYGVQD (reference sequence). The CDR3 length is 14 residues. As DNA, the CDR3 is TGCGCCAGCAGTGAGGGCGGCAGTCAAGAGACCCAGTACTTC. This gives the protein CASSEGGSQETQYF.

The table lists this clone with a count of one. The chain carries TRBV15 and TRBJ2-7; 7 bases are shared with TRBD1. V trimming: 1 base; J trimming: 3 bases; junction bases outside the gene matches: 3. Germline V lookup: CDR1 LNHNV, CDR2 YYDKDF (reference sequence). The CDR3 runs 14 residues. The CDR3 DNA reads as TGTGCCACCAGCAGAGGGACAGGTTTCTACGAGCAGTACTTC. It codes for CATSRGTGFYEQYF.

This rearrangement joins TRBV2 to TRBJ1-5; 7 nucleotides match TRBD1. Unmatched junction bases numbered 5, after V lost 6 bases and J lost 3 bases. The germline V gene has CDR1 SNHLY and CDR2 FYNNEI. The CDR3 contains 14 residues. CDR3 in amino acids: CASRVGTDNQPQHF. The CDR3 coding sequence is TGTGCCAGCAGGGTAGGGACAGACAATCAGCCCCAGCATTTT.

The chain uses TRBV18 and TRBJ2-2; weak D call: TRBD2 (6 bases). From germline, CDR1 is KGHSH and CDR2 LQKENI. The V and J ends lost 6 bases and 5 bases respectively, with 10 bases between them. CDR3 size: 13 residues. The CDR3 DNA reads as TGTGCCAGCTCTGGGAGGCTAACCGGGGAGCTGTTTTTT. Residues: CASSGRLTGELFF.

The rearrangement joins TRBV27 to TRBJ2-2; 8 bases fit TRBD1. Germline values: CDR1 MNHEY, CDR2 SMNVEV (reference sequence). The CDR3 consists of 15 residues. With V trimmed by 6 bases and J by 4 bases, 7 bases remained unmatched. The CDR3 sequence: CASSLRQGITGELFF. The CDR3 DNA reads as TGTGCCAGCAGCCTAAGACAGGGGATCACCGGGGAGCTGTTTTTT.

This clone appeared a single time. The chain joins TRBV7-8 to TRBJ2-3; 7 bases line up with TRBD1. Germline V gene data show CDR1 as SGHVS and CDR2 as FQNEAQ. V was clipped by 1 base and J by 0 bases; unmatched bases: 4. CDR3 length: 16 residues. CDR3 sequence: CASSLGQGDSTDTQYF. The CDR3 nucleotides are TGTGCCAGCAGCTTAGGGCAGGGGGACAGCACAGATACGCAGTATTTT.

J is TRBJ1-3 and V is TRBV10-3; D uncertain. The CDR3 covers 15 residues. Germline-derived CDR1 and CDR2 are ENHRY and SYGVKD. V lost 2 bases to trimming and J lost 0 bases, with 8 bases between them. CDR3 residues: CAISEDQYSGNTIYF. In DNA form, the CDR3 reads TGTGCCATCAGTGAGGACCAGTACTCTGGAAACACCATATATTTT.

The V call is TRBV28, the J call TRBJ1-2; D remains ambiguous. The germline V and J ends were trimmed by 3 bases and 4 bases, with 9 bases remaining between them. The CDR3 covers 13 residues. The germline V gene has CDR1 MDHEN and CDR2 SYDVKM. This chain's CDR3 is CASSFQRGYGYTF. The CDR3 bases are TGTGCCAGCAGTTTCCAGCGGGGCTATGGCTACACCTTC.

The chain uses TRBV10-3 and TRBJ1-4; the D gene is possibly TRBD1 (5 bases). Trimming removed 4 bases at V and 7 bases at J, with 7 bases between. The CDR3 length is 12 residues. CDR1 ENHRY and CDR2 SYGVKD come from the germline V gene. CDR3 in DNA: TGTGCCATCAGTGTGGGGGGTGAAAAACTGTTTTTT. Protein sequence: CAISVGGEKLFF.

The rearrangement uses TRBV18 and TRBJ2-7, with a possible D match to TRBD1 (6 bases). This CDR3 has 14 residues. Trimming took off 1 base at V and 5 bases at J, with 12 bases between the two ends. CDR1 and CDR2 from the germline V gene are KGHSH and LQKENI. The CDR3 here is CASSPLSQGNEQYF. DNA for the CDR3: TGTGCCAGCTCACCACTGTCACAGGGTAACGAGCAGTACTTC.

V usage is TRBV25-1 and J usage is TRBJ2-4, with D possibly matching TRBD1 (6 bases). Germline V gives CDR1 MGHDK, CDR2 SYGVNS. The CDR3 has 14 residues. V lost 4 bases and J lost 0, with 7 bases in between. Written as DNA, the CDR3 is TGTGCCAGCAGTGTACAGGGAGCCAAAAACATTCAGTACTTC. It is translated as CASSVQGAKNIQYF.

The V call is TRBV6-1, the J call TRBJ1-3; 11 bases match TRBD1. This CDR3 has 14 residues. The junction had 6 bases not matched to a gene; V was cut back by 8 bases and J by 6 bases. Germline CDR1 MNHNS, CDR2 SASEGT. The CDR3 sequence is CASCSDRGLNTIYF. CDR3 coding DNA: TGTGCCAGCTGCTCGGACAGGGGGCTAAACACCATATATTTT.

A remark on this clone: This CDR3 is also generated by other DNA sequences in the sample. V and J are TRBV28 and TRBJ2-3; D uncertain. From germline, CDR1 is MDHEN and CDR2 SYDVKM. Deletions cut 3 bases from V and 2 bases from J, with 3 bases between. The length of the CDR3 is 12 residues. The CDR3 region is CASSLTTDTQYF. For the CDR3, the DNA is TGTGCCAGCAGTTTGACCACAGATACGCAGTATTTT.

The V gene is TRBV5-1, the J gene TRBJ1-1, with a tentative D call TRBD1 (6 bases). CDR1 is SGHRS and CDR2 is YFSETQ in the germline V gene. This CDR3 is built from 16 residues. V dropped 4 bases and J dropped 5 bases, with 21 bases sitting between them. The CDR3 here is CASSPRGGDEGTEAFF. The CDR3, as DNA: TGCGCCAGCAGCCCGAGAGGGGGTGACGAGGGGACTGAAGCTTTCTTT.

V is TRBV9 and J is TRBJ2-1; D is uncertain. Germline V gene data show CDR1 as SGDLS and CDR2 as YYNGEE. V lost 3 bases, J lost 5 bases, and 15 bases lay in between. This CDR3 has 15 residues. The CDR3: CASSAPSPRDNEQFF. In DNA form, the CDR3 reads TGTGCCAGCAGCGCCCCGTCCCCGCGAGACAATGAGCAGTTCTTC.

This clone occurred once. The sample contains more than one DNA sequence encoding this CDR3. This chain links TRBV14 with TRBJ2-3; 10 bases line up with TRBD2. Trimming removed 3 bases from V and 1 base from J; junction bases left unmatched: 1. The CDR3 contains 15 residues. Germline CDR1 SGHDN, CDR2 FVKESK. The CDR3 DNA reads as TGTGCCAGCAGCCATCTAGCGGGAGGCACAGATACGCAGTATTTT. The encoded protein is CASSHLAGGTDTQYF.

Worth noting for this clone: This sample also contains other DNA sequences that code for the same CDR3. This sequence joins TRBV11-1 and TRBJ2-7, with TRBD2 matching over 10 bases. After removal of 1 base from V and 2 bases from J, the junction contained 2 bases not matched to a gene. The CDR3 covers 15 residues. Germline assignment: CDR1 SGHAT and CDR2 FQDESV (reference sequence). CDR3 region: CASSLGLAGAYEQYF. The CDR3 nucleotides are TGTGCCAGCAGCTTAGGGCTAGCGGGAGCCTACGAGCAGTACTTC.

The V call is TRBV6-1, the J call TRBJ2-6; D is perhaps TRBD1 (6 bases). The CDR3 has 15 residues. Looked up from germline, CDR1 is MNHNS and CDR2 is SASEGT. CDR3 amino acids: CAIGQFLSGANVLTF. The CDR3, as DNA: TGTGCTATTGGACAGTTTCTCTCTGGGGCCAACGTCCTGACTTTC.

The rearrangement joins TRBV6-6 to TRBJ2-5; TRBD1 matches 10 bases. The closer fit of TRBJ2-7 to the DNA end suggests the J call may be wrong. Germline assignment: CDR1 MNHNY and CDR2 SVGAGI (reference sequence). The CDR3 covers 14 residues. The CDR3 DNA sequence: TGTGCCAGCAGAACCGGGACAGGGGAATACGAGCAGTACTTC. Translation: CASRTGTGEYEQYF.

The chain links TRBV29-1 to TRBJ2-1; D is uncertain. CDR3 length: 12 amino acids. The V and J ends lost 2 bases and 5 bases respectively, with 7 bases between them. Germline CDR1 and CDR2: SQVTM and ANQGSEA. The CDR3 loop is CSVELPNNEQFF. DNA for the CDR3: TGCAGCGTTGAACTACCGAACAATGAGCAGTTCTTC.

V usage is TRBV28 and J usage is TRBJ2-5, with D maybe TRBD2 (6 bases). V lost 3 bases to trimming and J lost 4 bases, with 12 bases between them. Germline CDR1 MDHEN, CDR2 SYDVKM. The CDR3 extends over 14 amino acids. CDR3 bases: TGTGCCAGCAGTTTGTGGGGGGTCCGAGAGACCCAGTACTTC. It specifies CASSLWGVRETQYF.

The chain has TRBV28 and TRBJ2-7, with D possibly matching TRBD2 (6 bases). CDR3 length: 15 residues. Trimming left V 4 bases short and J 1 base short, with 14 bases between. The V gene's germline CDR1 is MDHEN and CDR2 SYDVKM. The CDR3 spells CASSSFGGASYEQYF. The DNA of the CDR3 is TGTGCCAGCAGTTCTTTCGGGGGAGCATCCTACGAGCAGTACTTC.

The CDR3 loop is CASRSEDSGNTIYF. CDR3 bases: TGTGCCAGCAGGTCAGAAGACTCTGGAAACACCATATATTTT. V and J are TRBV2 and TRBJ1-3; no clear D gene. Trimming took off 6 bases at V and 0 bases at J, with 9 bases between the two ends. CDR3 length: 14 amino acids. Germline lookup yields CDR1 SNHLY and CDR2 FYNNEI. The full variable domain, its missing parts supplied by reference TRBV2 and TRBJ1-3, is EPEVTQTPSHQVTQMGQEVILRCVPISNHLYFYWYRQILGQKVEFLVSFYNNEISEKSEIFDDQFSVERPDGSNFTLKIRSTKLEDSAMYFCASRSEDSGNTIYFGEGSWLTVV.